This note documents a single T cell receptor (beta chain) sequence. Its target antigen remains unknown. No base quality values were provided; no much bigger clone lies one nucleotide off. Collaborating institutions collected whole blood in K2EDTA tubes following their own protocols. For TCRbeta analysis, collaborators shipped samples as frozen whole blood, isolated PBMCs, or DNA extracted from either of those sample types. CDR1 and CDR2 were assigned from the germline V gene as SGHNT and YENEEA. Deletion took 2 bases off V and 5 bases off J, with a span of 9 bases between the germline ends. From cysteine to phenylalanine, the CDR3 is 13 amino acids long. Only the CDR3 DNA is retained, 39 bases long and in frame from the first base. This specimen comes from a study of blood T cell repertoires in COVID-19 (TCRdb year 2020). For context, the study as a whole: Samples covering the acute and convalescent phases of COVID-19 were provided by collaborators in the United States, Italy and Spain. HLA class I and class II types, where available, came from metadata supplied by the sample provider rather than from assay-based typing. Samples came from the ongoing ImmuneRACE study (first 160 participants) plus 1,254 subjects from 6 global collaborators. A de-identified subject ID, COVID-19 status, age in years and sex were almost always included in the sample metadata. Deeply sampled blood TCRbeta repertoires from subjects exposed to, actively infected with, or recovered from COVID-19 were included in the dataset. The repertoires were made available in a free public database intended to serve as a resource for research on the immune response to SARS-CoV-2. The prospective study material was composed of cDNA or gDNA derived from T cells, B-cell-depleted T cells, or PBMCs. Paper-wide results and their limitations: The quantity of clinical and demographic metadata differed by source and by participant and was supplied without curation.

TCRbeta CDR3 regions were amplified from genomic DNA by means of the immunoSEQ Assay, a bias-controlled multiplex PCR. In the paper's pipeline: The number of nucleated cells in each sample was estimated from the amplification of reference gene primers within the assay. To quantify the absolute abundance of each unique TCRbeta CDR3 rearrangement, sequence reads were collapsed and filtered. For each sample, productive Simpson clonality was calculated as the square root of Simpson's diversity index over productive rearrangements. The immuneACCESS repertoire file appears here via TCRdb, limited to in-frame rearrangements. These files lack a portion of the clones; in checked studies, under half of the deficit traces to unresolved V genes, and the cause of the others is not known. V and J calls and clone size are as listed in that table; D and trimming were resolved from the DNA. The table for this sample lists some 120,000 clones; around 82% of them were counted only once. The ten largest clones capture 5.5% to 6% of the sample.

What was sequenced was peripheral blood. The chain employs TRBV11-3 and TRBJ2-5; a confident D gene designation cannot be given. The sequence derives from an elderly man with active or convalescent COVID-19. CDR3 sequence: CASSLNSQETQYF. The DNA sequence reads TGTGCCAGCAGCTTAAACAGCCAGGAGACCCAGTACTTC.